This T cell receptor beta chain was profiled in a study of blood T cell repertoires in COVID-19. Study at large: Specimens from acute and convalescent COVID-19 originated in the United States, Italy and Spain. The analysed material was cDNA or gDNA that came from T cells, B-cell-depleted T cells, or PBMCs.

Authors' analysis steps: Amplified reference gene primers provided the basis for estimating nucleated cell counts. Assay used: immunoSEQ multiplex PCR; TCRdb lists only in-frame clones, some missing. V and J calls and clone size are given by that table; D and trimming were obtained from the DNA. There are about 130,000 clones in the sample; roughly 85% occur only once, and about 3% lies in the top ten. Germline V gives CDR1 LNHDA, CDR2 SQIVND (reference sequence). The trim removed 9 bases at V and 3 bases at J, leaving 8 bases unmatched. This CDR3 is built from 14 residues. Enrolment of Seattle patients took place during active infection, and they were followed longitudinally.

The origin of this receptor is a woman older than 75 with COVID-19, enrolled during active disease. The sample consisted of peripheral blood. V and J are TRBV19 and TRBJ1-5; 7 bases line up with TRBD1. The CDR3 sequence is CASQKGQNNQPQHF. CDR3 nucleotides: TGTGCCAGCCAAAAGGGACAGAACAATCAGCCCCAGCATTTT.